This entry describes one T cell receptor (beta chain). CDR3 length: 16 residues. J gave up 3 bases and V 3 bases, and 8 bases lay outside the gene matches. Germline V gives CDR1 MDHEN, CDR2 SYDVKM. Assay used: immunoSEQ multiplex PCR; TCRdb lists only in-frame clones, some missing. The table shows hundreds of thousands of clones, with approximately 96% occurring only once. These data originate in a study of shared clonotypes between healthy human individuals. CD45RO-negative, CCR7-selected cells formed the naive CD8 fraction, which excluded terminally differentiated effector memory CD45RA+ cells. The V gene is TRBV28, the J gene TRBJ2-7; 10 nucleotides agree with TRBD2. This sequence was found in a woman between 25 and 40 years old in good health. Sequences were obtained from naive CD8+ T cells sorted from blood. The CDR3 DNA is TGTGCCAGCAGTTTTTTAAGCGGGAGGGAGGACTACGAGCAGTACTTC. Protein product: CASSFLSGREDYEQYF.